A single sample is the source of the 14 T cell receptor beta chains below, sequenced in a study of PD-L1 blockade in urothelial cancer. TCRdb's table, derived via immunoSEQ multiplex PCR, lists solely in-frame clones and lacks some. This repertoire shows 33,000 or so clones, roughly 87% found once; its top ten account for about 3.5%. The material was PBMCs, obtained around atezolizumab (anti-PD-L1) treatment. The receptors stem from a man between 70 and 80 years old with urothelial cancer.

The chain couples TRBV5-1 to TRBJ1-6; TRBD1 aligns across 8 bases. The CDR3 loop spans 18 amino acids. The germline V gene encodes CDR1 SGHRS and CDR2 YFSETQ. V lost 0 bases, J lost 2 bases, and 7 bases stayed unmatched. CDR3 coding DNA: TGCGCCAGCAGCTTGGCTCGGGCAGGGGGCGCCTATAATTCACCCCTCCACTTT. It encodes CASSLARAGGAYNSPLHF.

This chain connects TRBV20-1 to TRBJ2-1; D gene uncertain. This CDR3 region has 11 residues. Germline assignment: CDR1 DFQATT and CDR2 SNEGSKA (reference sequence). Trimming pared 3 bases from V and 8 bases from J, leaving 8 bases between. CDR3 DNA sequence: TGCAGTGCTAGTCCTACCCATGAGCAGTTCTTC. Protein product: CSASPTHEQFF.

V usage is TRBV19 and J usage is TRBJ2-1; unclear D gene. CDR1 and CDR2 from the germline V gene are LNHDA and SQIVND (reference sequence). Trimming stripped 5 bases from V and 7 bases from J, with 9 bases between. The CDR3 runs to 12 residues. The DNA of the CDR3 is TGTGCCAGTAGTCCGACAAGAAATGAGCAGTTCTTC. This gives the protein CASSPTRNEQFF.

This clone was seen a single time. The CDR3 DNA is TGTGCCAGTAGTCCCAGGGGGATGGACGGGGAGCTGTTTTTT. Protein product: CASSPRGMDGELFF. The chain is built from TRBV19 and TRBJ2-2, with TRBD1 matching over 7 bases. Germline V lookup: CDR1 LNHDA, CDR2 SQIVND (reference sequence). The ends lost 5 bases at V and 7 bases at J; junction bases unmatched: 7. The CDR3 contains 14 residues.

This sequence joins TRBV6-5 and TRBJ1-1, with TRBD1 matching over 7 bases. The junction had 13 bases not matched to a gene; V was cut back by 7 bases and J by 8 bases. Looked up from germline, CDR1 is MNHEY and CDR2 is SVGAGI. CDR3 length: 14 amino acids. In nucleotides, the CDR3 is TGTGCCAGCATTAAGTCGGGGGGGACAGCAGAAGCTTTCTTT. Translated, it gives CASIKSGGTAEAFF.

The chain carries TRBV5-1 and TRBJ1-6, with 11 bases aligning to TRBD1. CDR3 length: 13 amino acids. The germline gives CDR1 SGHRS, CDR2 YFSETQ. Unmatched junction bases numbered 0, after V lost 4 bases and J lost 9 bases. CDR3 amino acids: CASSGTGGSPLHF. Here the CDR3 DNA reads TGCGCCAGCAGCGGGACAGGGGGTTCACCCCTCCACTTT.

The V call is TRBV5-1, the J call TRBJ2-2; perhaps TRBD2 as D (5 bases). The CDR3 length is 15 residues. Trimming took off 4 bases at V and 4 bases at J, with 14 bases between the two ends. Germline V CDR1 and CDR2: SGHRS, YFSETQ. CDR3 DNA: TGCGCCAGCAGCCCGGAGGCCGGTACCACCGGGGAGCTGTTTTTT. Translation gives CASSPEAGTTGELFF.

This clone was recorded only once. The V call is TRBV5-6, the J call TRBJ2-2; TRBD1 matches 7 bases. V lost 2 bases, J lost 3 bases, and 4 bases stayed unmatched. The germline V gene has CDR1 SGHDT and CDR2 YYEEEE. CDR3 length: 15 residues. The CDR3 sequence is CASSLGTAYTGELFF. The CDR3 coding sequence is TGTGCCAGCAGCTTAGGGACAGCATACACCGGGGAGCTGTTTTTT. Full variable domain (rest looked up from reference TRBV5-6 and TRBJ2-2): DAGVTQSPTHLIKTRGQQVTLRCSPKSGHDTVSWYQQALGQGPQFIFQYYEEEERQRGNFPDRFSGHQFPNYSSELNVNALLLGDSALYLCASSLGTAYTGELFFGEGSRLTVL.

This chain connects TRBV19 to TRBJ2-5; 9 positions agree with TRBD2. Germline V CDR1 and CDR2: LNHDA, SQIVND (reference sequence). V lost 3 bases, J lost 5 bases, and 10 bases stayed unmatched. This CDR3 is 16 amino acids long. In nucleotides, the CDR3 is TGTGCCAGTAGTATCCCTTTAGCGGGAGCCGGCGAGACCCAGTACTTC. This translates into CASSIPLAGAGETQYF.

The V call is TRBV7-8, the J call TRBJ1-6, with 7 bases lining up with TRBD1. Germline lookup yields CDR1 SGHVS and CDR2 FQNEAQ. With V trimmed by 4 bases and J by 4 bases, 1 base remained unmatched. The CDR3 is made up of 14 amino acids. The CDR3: CASSSRGYNSPLHF. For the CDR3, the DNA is TGTGCCAGCAGCTCCAGGGGGTATAATTCACCCCTCCACTTT.

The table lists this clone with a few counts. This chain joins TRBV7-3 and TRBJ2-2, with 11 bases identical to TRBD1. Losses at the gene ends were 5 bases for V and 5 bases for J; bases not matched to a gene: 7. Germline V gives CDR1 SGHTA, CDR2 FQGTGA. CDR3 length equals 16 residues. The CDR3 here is CASSPFGTGGTGELFF. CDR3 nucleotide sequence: TGTGCCAGCAGCCCGTTCGGGACAGGGGGAACCGGGGAGCTGTTTTTT.

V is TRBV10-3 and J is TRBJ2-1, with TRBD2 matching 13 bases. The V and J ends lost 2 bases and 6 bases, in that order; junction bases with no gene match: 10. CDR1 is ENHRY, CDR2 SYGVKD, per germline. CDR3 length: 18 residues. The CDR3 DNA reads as TGTGCCATCAGTGAGACTAGCGGGAGGGCCTGGGGCAGCAATGAGCAGTTCTTC. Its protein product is CAISETSGRAWGSNEQFF.

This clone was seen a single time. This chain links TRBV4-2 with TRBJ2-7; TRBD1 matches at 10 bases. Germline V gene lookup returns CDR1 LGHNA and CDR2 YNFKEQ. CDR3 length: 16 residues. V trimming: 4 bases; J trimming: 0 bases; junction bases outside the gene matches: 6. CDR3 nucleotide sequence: TGTGCCAGCAGCCGCGGACAGGGGGACGGCTCCTACGAGCAGTACTTC. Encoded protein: CASSRGQGDGSYEQYF.

The CDR3 loop is CASSQVHRAGSPLHF. The CDR3 nucleotides are TGCGCCAGCAGCCAAGTTCACAGGGCCGGCTCACCCCTCCACTTT. The chain is built from TRBV4-3 and TRBJ1-6; possible D gene TRBD1, 6 bases. Germline lookup yields CDR1 LGHNA and CDR2 YSLEER. Trimming shortened V by 1 base and J by 10 bases, and 14 bases separated the two germline ends. The CDR3 contains 15 residues.